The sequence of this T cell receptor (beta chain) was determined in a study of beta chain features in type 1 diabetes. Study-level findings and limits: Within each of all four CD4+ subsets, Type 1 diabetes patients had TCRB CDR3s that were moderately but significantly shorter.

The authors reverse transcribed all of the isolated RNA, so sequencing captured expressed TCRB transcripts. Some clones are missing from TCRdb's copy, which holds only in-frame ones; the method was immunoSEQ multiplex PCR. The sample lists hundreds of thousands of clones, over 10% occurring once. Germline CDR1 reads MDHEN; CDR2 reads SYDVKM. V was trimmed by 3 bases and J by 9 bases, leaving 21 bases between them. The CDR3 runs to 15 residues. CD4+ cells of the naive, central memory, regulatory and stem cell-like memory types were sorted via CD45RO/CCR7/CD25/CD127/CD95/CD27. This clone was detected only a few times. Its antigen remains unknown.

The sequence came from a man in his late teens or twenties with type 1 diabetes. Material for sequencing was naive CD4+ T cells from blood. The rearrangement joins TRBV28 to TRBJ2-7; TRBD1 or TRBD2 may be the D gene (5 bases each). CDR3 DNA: TGTGCCAGCAGTTTCGGGACCTCTGGGGCGGCAAGGCAGTACTTC. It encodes CASSFGTSGAARQYF.